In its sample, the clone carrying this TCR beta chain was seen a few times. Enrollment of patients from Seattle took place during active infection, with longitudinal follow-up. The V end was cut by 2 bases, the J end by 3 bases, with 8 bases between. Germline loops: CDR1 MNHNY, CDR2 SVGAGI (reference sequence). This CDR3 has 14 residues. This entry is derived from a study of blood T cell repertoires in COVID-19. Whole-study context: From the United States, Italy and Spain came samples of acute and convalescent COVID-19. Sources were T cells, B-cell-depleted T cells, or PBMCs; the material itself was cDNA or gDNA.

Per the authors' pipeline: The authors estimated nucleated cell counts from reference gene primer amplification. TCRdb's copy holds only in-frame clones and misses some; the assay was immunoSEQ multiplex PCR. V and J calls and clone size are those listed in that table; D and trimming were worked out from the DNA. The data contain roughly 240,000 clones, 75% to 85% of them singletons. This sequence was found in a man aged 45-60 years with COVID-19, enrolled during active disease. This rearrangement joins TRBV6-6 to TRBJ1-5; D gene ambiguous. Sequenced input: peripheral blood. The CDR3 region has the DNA TGTGCCAGCAGTTACGGCCAGATCAATCAGCCCCAGCATTTT. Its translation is CASSYGQINQPQHF.